This entry lists 30 T cell receptor beta chains sequenced from one sample in a study of memory CD4+ T cells and cytomegalovirus serostatus. Single viable CD3+CD4+CD8-CD45RO+ cells were sorted as the memory CD4+ T cells. Using immunoSEQ multiplex PCR, the repertoire was profiled, and TCRdb retains in-frame clones only, with some absent. The sample records 25,000 to 30,000 clones, approximately 71% being singletons. The source material was memory CD4+ T cells from blood. These receptors all stem from an adult in good health and CMV-seronegative.

The chain combines TRBV6-4 with TRBJ2-1; TRBD1 is a possible D gene (6 bases). The ends were cut back, 3 bases at V and 4 bases at J, with 13 bases in the middle. The germline V gene encodes CDR1 MRHNA and CDR2 SNTAGT. This CDR3 is 15 amino acids long. CDR3 region: CASSEGWGRYNEQFF. DNA for the CDR3: TGTGCCAGCAGTGAAGGGTGGGGGCGATACAATGAGCAGTTCTTC.

The chain recombines TRBV30 with TRBJ2-5; perhaps TRBD2 as D (6 bases). The CDR3 covers 15 residues. Trimming left V 4 bases short and J 5 bases short, with 20 bases between. Germline loops: CDR1 GTSNPN, CDR2 SVGIG (reference sequence). The CDR3 nucleotides are TGTGCCTGGACCCGTGGCCTGGGGGGAATGGAGACCCAGTACTTC. It yields the protein CAWTRGLGGMETQYF.

This clone was observed a few times. The V gene is TRBV28, the J gene TRBJ1-1; D may be TRBD1 (5 bases). V was pared by 8 bases and J by 5 bases, with 15 bases between. Germline V gives CDR1 MDHEN, CDR2 SYDVKM. The CDR3 has 13 amino acids. The DNA of the CDR3 is TGTGCCAGCTTTCAGGGAGTAGAGACTGAAGCTTTCTTT. This codes for CASFQGVETEAFF.

This clone was counted a few times. The chain is built from TRBV5-1 and TRBJ1-1, with D unresolved. V lost 3 bases and J lost 1, with 7 bases in between. Germline V gene data show CDR1 as SGHRS and CDR2 as YFSETQ. This CDR3 is built from 13 residues. The CDR3 loop reads CASSWVQNTEAFF. CDR3 coding DNA: TGCGCCAGCAGCTGGGTCCAGAACACTGAAGCTTTCTTT.

The count of this clone is one. The chain links TRBV7-2 to TRBJ2-3; 12 bases map to TRBD2. The CDR3 covers 16 residues. The ends lost 3 bases at V and 10 bases at J; junction bases unmatched: 11. Looked up from germline, CDR1 is SGHTA and CDR2 is FQGNSA. The CDR3 spells CASSFRLAGGPGPQYF. In DNA form, the CDR3 reads TGTGCCAGCAGCTTTAGGCTAGCGGGGGGGCCGGGCCCGCAGTATTTT.

The chain uses TRBV7-2 and TRBJ1-2; 7 nucleotides agree with TRBD1. The CDR3 consists of 13 residues. J was trimmed by 4 bases and V by 6 bases; bases with no gene match: 5. Germline V gene sequence: CDR1 SGHTA, CDR2 FQGNSA. The CDR3 spells CASSAGQSYGYTF. Here the CDR3 DNA reads TGTGCCAGCAGTGCGGGACAGAGCTATGGCTACACCTTC. Using reference TRBV7-2 and TRBJ1-2 for the parts outside the CDR3, the full variable domain is GAGVSQSPSNKVTEKGKDVELRCDPISGHTALYWYRQSLGQGLEFLIYFQGNSAPDKSGLPSDRFSAERTGGSVSTLTIQRTQQEDSAVYLCASSAGQSYGYTFGSGTRLTVV.

This sequence joins TRBV7-2 and TRBJ1-5; D perhaps matches TRBD1 (5 bases). Trimming removed 1 base at V and 3 bases at J, with 10 bases between. The CDR3 has 15 amino acids. CDR1 and CDR2 (germline): SGHTA, FQGNSA. CDR3 residues: CASSLGTGFNQPQHF. The CDR3 region has the DNA TGTGCCAGCAGCTTAGGTACAGGATTCAATCAGCCCCAGCATTTT.

This clone was observed once. This CDR3 reads CASSFSTSGSDNEQFF. Here the CDR3 DNA reads TGTGCCAGCAGCTTTTCGACTAGCGGGAGCGATAATGAGCAGTTCTTC. V and J are TRBV11-2 and TRBJ2-1, with TRBD2 matching over 12 bases. This CDR3 has 16 amino acids. Germline values: CDR1 SGHAT, CDR2 FQNNGV. Unmatched junction bases numbered 7, after V lost 3 bases and J lost 7 bases.

The rearrangement uses TRBV19 and TRBJ1-2; no reliable D call. V was trimmed by 1 base and J by 4 bases, leaving 7 bases between them. CDR1 is LNHDA, CDR2 SQIVND, per germline (reference sequence). CDR3 length: 13 residues. The CDR3 region is CASSIVEGYGYTF. The DNA of the CDR3 is TGTGCCAGTAGTATAGTTGAAGGCTATGGCTACACCTTC.

The V call is TRBV4-1, the J call TRBJ2-3, with D unclear. Per the germline V gene, CDR1 is MGHRA and CDR2 is YSYEKL. The CDR3 sequence is 12 residues long. The ends were cut back, 3 bases at V and 6 bases at J, with 7 bases in the middle. CDR3 nucleotides: TGCGCCAGCAGCCATGGTGGGGATACGCAGTATTTT. Translated, it gives CASSHGGDTQYF.

The J gene is TRBJ1-1, the V gene TRBV5-8; 10 positions match TRBD1. Germline CDR1 SGHTS, CDR2 YDEGEE. V lost 4 bases and J lost 5; bases outside the gene matches: 8. This CDR3 is built from 15 residues. For the CDR3, the DNA is TGTGCCAGCAGCCCACTGACAGGGGGCTGGACTGAAGCTTTCTTT. Residues: CASSPLTGGWTEAFF.

This clone was observed a single time. J is TRBJ1-5 and V is TRBV15, with D possibly matching TRBD1 (5 bases). The CDR3 covers 13 residues. Between the trimmed V and J ends, which lost 9 bases and 2 bases, there was a span of 11 bases. Germline V gene data show CDR1 as LNHNV and CDR2 as YYDKDF (reference sequence). The CDR3 DNA is TGTGCCACTAGCGGGACGGGCAATCAGCCCCAGCATTTT. It codes for CATSGTGNQPQHF.

Here the CDR3 DNA reads TGTGCCAGCAGTTACTGGGCTGCTAGGGGGAACACTGAAGCTTTCTTT. Translated, it gives CASSYWAARGNTEAFF. The chain employs TRBV6-5 and TRBJ1-1, with D perhaps TRBD1 (5 bases). V lost 1 base and J 1 base, leaving 13 bases between the germline ends. This CDR3 is built from 16 residues. CDR1 and CDR2 from the germline V gene are MNHEY and SVGAGI.

The V call is TRBV19, the J call TRBJ2-7; possible D gene TRBD2, 5 bases. The CDR3 has 14 residues. Looked up from germline, CDR1 is LNHDA and CDR2 is SQIVND (reference sequence). With 5 bases removed from V and 2 bases from J, the gap between germline ends came to 13 bases. The CDR3 loop reads CASSFSRLPYEQYF. The CDR3 DNA is TGTGCCAGTAGTTTTTCGCGACTACCCTACGAGCAGTACTTC.

On this clone itself: At one end the junction does not follow the germline gene, possibly because of a read error. The chain carries TRBV27 and TRBJ2-3, with D maybe TRBD1 (5 bases). Germline V gives CDR1 MNHEY, CDR2 SMNVEV (reference sequence). This CDR3 has 14 amino acids. The CDR3 region has the DNA TGTGCCAGCAGCCCATTAAGGGGCACCGATACGCAGTATTTT. It yields the protein CASSPLRGTDTQYF.

The chain employs TRBV7-3 and TRBJ2-2, with 11 bases fitting TRBD2. The V and J ends lost 5 bases and 7 bases, in that order; junction bases with no gene match: 9. CDR1 SGHTA and CDR2 FQGTGA come from the germline V gene. The CDR3 loop spans 16 amino acids. In DNA, the CDR3 is TGTGCCAGCAGCACCGTAGCGGGGGGGCCTATCGGGGAGCTGTTTTTT. Protein: CASSTVAGGPIGELFF.

A few counts support this clone. This chain connects TRBV7-3 to TRBJ1-5; D call uncertain. The germline V and J ends were trimmed by 3 bases and 5 bases, with 8 bases remaining between them. The CDR3 extends over 13 amino acids. Germline-derived CDR1 and CDR2 are SGHTA and FQGTGA. In DNA form, the CDR3 reads TGTGCCAGCAGCTTGCGCCGAGATCAGCCCCAGCATTTT. Amino acid sequence: CASSLRRDQPQHF.

As for this clone: The same CDR3 also results from other DNA sequences found in this sample. This chain connects TRBV27 to TRBJ2-2; D is ambiguous. Trimming cost V 4 bases and J 1 base, with 7 bases left between them. Germline CDR1 is MNHEY and CDR2 is SMNVEV (reference sequence). The CDR3 has 14 residues. The CDR3 reads CASSWSLNTGELFF. Here the CDR3 DNA reads TGTGCCAGCAGTTGGAGCCTGAACACCGGGGAGCTGTTTTTT.

The table lists this clone with a few counts. The chain joins TRBV6-5 to TRBJ1-2; 10 bases agree with TRBD1. The J segment lost 4 bases and the V segment lost 0 bases, leaving 5 bases of the junction unmatched. CDR1 MNHEY and CDR2 SVGAGI come from the germline V gene. The CDR3 length is 16 residues. For the CDR3, the DNA is TGTGCCAGCAGTTACTCGATGACAGGGGGCCTCTATGGCTACACCTTC. Translated: CASSYSMTGGLYGYTF.

This clone was counted a few times. In DNA form, the CDR3 reads TGTGCCAGCTCACCTTCGGCAGGAAACTATGGCTACACCTTC. Translation gives CASSPSAGNYGYTF. This chain connects TRBV18 to TRBJ1-2; no reliable D call. The V gene's germline CDR1 is KGHSH and CDR2 LQKENI. Trimming left V 3 bases short and J 2 bases short, with 10 bases between. The CDR3 totals 14 residues.

The chain has TRBV6-6 and TRBJ1-1, with D perhaps TRBD1 (5 bases). The CDR3 is made up of 14 amino acids. V lost 7 bases and J 11 bases, leaving 23 bases between the germline ends. CDR1 and CDR2 (germline): MNHNY, SVGAGI (reference sequence). Here the CDR3 reads CASNSRGALAWAFF. The DNA for the CDR3 is TGTGCCAGCAACTCAAGGGGCGCCCTGGCATGGGCTTTCTTT.

The gene calls are TRBV19 and TRBJ2-3; tentatively, D is TRBD1 or TRBD2 (6 bases each). This CDR3 region has 14 residues. Germline assignment: CDR1 LNHDA and CDR2 SQIVND (reference sequence). V lost 8 bases, J lost 3 bases, and 15 bases lay in between. The CDR3 region has the DNA TGTGCCAGTCATCGGGGGCGCAGAACAGATACGCAGTATTTT. It yields the protein CASHRGRRTDTQYF.

The V call is TRBV5-5, the J call TRBJ2-3; 8 bases map to TRBD2. Looked up from germline, CDR1 is SGHKS and CDR2 is YYEKEE (reference sequence). J lost 5 bases, V lost 2 bases, and 7 bases had no gene match. This CDR3 has 15 amino acids. This chain's CDR3 is CASSFTNSGGDTQYF. The CDR3 DNA reads TGTGCCAGCAGCTTCACTAACAGCGGGGGAGATACGCAGTATTTT.

The rearrangement joins TRBV7-2 to TRBJ2-7; D gene ambiguous. This CDR3 comprises 15 residues. The V end lost 5 bases, the J end lost 1 base, and 15 bases lay between the germline ends. Per germline, CDR1 SGHTA and CDR2 FQGNSA. As DNA, the CDR3 is TGTGCCAGCAGCGCCCTTCCTGGCGATTCCTACGAGCAGTACTTC. Protein product: CASSALPGDSYEQYF.

This chain links TRBV7-9 with TRBJ2-2; 9 nucleotides match TRBD1. The V and J ends lost 5 bases and 5 bases, in that order; junction bases with no gene match: 6. Germline loops: CDR1 SEHNR, CDR2 FQNEAQ (reference sequence). The length of the CDR3 is 15 residues. The CDR3 loop reads CASSRDRGGTGELFF. CDR3 sequence (DNA): TGTGCCAGCAGCCGTGACAGGGGGGGAACCGGGGAGCTGTTTTTT.

This chain joins TRBV7-8 and TRBJ1-1; no clear D gene. Germline lookup yields CDR1 SGHVS and CDR2 FQNEAQ. The CDR3 covers 11 residues. The V end was cut by 4 bases, the J end by 11 bases, with 11 bases between. CDR3 sequence: CASSYGESAFF. In DNA, the CDR3 is TGTGCCAGCAGCTACGGGGAAAGCGCTTTCTTT. The full variable domain, rest sourced from reference TRBV7-8 and TRBJ1-1, is GAGVSQSPRYKVAKRGQDVALRCDPISGHVSLFWYQQALGQGPEFLTYFQNEAQLDKSGLPSDRFFAERPEGSVSTLKIQRTQQEDSAVYLCASSYGESAFFGQGTRLTVV.

The sample holds a few counts of this clone. This CDR3 is CASSSKGYGYTF. CDR3 nucleotides: TGTGCCAGCAGCAGCAAGGGGTATGGCTACACCTTC. This rearrangement joins TRBV11-3 to TRBJ1-2, with TRBD1 as a possible D gene (5 bases). Germline-derived CDR1 and CDR2 are SGHNT and YENEEA. The CDR3 has 12 residues. V dropped 5 bases and J dropped 5 bases, with 9 bases sitting between them.

The V call is TRBV9, the J call TRBJ2-7; the D is unclear. CDR3 length: 13 residues. Germline-derived CDR1 and CDR2 are SGDLS and YYNGEE. Trimming removed 4 bases from V and 4 bases from J, with 12 bases in between. The CDR3 nucleotides are TGTGCCAGCAGCCAACGGACGGAGTACGAGCAGTACTTC. This sequence encodes CASSQRTEYEQYF.

The chain combines TRBV6-5 with TRBJ1-2; TRBD1 matches 7 bases. Looked up from germline, CDR1 is MNHEY and CDR2 is SVGAGI. There are 16 residues in the CDR3. Germline trimming cut 4 bases from V and 5 bases from J; bases unmatched to any gene: 13. The CDR3 protein is CASSSKQGREWYGYTF. The CDR3 bases are TGTGCCAGCAGTTCGAAACAGGGGCGAGAGTGGTATGGCTACACCTTC.

This rearrangement joins TRBV28 to TRBJ2-7, with 7 bases that match TRBD1. Germline V gene data show CDR1 as MDHEN and CDR2 as SYDVKM. The CDR3 consists of 13 residues. Losses at the gene ends were 8 bases for V and 4 bases for J; bases not matched to a gene: 8. CDR3 sequence: CASARDSRYEQYF. The CDR3 DNA is TGTGCCAGCGCCCGGGACAGTAGGTACGAGCAGTACTTC.